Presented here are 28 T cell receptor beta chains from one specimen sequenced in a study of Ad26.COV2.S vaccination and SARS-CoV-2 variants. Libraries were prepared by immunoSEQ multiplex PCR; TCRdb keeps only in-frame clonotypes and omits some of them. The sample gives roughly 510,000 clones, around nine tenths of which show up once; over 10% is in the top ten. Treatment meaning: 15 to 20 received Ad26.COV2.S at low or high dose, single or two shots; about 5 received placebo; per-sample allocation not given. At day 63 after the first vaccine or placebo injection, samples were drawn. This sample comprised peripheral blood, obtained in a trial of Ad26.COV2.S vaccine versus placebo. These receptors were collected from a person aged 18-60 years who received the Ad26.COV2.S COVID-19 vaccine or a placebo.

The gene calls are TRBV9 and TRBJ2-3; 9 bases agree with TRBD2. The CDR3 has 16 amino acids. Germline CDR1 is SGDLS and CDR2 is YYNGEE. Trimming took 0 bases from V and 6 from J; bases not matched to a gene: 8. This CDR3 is CASSVASGRRSDTQYF. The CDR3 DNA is TGTGCCAGCAGCGTAGCCAGCGGGAGGCGGTCGGATACGCAGTATTTT.

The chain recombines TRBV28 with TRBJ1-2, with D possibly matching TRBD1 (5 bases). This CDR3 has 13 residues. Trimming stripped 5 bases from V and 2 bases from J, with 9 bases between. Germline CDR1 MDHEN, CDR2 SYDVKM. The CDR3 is CASSSGGNYGYTF. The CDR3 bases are TGTGCCAGCAGTAGTGGGGGGAACTATGGCTACACCTTC.

Here the CDR3 reads CASSSWGRQETQYF. CDR3 coding DNA: TGTGCCAGCAGCTCCTGGGGGCGGCAAGAGACCCAGTACTTC. V usage is TRBV7-2 and J usage is TRBJ2-5; D is possibly TRBD1 (6 bases). The CDR3 totals 14 residues. The germline V gene encodes CDR1 SGHTA and CDR2 FQGNSA. Trimming left V 4 bases short and J 2 bases short, with 11 bases between. Drawing the rest from reference TRBV7-2 and TRBJ2-5, the complete variable domain is GAGVSQSPSNKVTEKGKDVELRCDPISGHTALYWYRQSLGQGLEFLIYFQGNSAPDKSGLPSDRFSAERTGGSVSTLTIQRTQQEDSAVYLCASSSWGRQETQYFGPGTRLLVL.

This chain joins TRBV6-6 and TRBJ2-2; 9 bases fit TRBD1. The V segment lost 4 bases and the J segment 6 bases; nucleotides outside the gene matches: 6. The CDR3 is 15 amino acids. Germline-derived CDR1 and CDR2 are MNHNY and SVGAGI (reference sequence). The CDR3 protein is CASSFRDRGSGELFF. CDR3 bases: TGTGCCAGCAGTTTCCGAGACAGGGGGTCCGGGGAGCTGTTTTTT.

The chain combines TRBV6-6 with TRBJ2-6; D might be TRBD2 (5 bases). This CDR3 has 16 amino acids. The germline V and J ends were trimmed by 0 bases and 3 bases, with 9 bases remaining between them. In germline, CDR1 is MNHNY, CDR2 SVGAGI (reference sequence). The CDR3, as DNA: TGTGCCAGCAGTTACTCGATGAGGGATGGGGCCAACGTCCTGACTTTC. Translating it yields CASSYSMRDGANVLTF.

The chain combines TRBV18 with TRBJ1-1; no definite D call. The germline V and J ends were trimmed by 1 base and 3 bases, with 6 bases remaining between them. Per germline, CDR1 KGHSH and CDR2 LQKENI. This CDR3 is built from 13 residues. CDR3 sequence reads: CASSPRGDTEAFF. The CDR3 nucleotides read TGTGCCAGCTCACCACGGGGAGACACTGAAGCTTTCTTT. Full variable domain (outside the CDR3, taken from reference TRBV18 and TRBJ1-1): NAGVMQNPRHLVRRRGQEARLRCSPMKGHSHVYWYRQLPEEGLKFMVYLQKENIIDESGMPKERFSAEFPKEGPSILRIQQVVRGDSAAYFCASSPRGDTEAFFGQGTRLTVV.

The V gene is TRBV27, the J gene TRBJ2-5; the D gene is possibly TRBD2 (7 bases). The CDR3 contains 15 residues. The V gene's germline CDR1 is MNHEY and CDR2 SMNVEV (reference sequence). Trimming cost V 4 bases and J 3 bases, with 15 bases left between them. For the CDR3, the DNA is TGTGCCAGCAGTTGGGGGGGAAGGACAGAAGAGACCCAGTACTTC. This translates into CASSWGGRTEETQYF.

CDR3 sequence reads: CASSQGGLLYEQYF. The CDR3 DNA reads TGTGCCAGCAGCCAGGGGGGCCTTCTGTACGAGCAGTACTTC. V is TRBV3-1 (or the pseudogene TRBV3-2) and J is TRBJ2-7, with D possibly called TRBD1 or TRBD2 (6 bases each). The CDR3 has 14 amino acids. The germline V gene has CDR1 LGHDT and CDR2 YNNKEL (reference sequence). Trimming left V 3 bases short and J 4 bases short, with 13 bases between.

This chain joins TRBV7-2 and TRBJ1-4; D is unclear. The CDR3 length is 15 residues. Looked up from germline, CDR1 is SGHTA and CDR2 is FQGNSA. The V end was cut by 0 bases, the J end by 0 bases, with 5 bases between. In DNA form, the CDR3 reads TGTGCCAGCAGCTTAGCTCCAGCAACTAATGAAAAACTGTTTTTT. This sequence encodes CASSLAPATNEKLFF.

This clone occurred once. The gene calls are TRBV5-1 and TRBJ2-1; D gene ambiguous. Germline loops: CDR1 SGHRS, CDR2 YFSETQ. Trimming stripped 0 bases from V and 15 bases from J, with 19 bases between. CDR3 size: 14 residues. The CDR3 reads CASSLEVAVGGRFF. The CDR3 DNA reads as TGCGCCAGCAGCTTGGAGGTGGCGGTTGGTGGGCGGTTCTTC. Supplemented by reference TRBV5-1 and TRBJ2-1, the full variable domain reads KAGVTQTPRYLIKTRGQQVTLSCSPISGHRSVSWYQQTPGQGLQFLFEYFSETQRNKGNFPGRFSGRQFSNSRSEMNVSTLELGDSALYLCASSLEVAVGGRFFGPGTRLTVL.

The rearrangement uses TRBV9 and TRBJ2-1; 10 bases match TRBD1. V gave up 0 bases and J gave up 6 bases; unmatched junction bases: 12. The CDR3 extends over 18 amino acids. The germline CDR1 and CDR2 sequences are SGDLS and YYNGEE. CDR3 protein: CASSVASGQGMAGNEQFF. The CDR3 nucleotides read TGTGCCAGCAGCGTAGCTTCGGGACAGGGGATGGCGGGCAATGAGCAGTTCTTC.

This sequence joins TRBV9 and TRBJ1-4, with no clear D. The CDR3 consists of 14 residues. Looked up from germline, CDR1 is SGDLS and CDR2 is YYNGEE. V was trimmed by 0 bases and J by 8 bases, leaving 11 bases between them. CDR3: CASSVGANEEKLFF. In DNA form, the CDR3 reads TGTGCCAGCAGCGTAGGGGCAAACGAGGAAAAACTGTTTTTT.

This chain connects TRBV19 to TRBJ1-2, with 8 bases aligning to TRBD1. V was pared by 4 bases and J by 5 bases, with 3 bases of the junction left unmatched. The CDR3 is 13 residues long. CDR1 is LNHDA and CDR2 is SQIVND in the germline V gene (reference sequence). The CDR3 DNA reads TGTGCCAGTAGTACGGACAGGGCGTATGGCTACACCTTC. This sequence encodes CASSTDRAYGYTF.

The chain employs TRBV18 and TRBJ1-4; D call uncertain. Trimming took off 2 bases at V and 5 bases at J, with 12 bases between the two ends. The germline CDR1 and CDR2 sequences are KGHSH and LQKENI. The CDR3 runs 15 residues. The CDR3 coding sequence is TGTGCCAGCTCACCAGGACGAACGGTGAATGAAAAACTGTTTTTT. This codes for CASSPGRTVNEKLFF.

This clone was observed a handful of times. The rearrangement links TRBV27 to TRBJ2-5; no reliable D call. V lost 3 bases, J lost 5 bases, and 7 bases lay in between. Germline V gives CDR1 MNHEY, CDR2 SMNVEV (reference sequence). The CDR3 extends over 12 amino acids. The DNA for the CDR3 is TGTGCCAGCAGTTTCTCCGGGGAGACCCAGTACTTC. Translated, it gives CASSFSGETQYF.

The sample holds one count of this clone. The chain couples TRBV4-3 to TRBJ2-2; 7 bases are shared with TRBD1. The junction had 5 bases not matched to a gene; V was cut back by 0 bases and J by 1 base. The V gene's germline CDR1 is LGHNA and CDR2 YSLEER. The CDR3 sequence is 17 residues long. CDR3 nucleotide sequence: TGCGCCAGCAGCCAAGATTGGAGGACAGGGAACACCGGGGAGCTGTTTTTT. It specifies CASSQDWRTGNTGELFF.

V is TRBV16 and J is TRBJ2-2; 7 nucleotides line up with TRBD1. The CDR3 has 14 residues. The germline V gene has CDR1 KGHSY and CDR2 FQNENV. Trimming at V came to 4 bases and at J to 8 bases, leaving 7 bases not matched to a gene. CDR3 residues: CASSLRQGSGELFF. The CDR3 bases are TGTGCCAGCAGCCTACGACAGGGATCAGGGGAGCTGTTTTTT.

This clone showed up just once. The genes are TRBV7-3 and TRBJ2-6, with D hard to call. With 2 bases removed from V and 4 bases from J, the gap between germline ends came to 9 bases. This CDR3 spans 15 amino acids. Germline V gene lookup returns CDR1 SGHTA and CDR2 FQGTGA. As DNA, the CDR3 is TGTGCCAGCAGCTTACCAGGCAAGGGGGCCAACGTCCTGACTTTC. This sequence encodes CASSLPGKGANVLTF.

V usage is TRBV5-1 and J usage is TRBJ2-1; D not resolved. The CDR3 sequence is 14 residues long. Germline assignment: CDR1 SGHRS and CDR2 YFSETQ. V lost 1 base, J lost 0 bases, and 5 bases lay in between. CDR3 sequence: CASSLSSSYNEQFF. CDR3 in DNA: TGCGCCAGCAGCTTGAGTAGCTCCTACAATGAGCAGTTCTTC.

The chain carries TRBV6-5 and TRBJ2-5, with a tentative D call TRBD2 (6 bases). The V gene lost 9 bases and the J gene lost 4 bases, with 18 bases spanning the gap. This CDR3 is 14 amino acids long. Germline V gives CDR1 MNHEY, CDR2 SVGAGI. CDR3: CASGGAVAGETQYF. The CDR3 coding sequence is TGTGCCAGTGGAGGGGCGGTGGCCGGAGAGACCCAGTACTTC.

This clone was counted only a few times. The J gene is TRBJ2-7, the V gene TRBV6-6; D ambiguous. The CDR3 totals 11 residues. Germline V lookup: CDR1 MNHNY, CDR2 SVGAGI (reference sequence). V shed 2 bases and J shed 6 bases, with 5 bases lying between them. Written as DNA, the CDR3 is TGTGCCAGCAGTTACGGCAGCGAGCAGTACTTC. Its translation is CASSYGSEQYF.

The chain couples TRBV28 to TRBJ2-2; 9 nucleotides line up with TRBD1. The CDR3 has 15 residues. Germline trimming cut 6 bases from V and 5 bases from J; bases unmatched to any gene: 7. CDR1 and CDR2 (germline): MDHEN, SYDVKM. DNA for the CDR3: TGTGCCAGCAGCACAGGGGGCGCCGGGACCGGGGAGCTGTTTTTT. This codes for CASSTGGAGTGELFF.

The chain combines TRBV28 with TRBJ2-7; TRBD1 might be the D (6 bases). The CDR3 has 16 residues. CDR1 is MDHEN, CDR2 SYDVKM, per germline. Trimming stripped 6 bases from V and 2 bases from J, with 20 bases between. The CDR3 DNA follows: TGTGCCAGCAGGGTCTCGACAGGTACGAAAGCCTACGAGCAGTACTTC. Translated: CASRVSTGTKAYEQYF.

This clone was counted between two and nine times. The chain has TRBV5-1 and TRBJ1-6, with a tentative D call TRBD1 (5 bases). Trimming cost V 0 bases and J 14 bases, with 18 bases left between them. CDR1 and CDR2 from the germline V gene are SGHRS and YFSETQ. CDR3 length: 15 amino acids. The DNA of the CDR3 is TGCGCCAGCAGCTTGGAAGGGACCGGGGGACTTTCCCTCCACTTT. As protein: CASSLEGTGGLSLHF.

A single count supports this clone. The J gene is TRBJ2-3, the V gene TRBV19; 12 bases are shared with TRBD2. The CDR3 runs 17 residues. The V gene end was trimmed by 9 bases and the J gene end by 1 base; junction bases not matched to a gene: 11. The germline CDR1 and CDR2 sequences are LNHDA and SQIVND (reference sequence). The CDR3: CASHGLAGNHRTDTQYF. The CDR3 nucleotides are TGTGCCAGCCACGGACTAGCGGGGAACCACCGCACAGATACGCAGTATTTT. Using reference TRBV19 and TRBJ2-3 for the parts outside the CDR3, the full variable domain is DGGITQSPKYLFRKEGQNVTLSCEQNLNHDAMYWYRQDPGQGLRLIYYSQIVNDFQKGDIAEGYSVSREKKESFPLTVTSAQKNPTAFYLCASHGLAGNHRTDTQYFGPGTRLTVL.

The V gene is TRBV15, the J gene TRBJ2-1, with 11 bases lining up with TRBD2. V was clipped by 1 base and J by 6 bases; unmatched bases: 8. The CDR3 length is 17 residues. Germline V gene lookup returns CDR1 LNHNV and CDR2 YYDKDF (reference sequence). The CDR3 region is CATSRGLAGRVGNEQFF. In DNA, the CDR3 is TGTGCCACCAGCAGAGGACTAGCGGGACGGGTGGGCAATGAGCAGTTCTTC.

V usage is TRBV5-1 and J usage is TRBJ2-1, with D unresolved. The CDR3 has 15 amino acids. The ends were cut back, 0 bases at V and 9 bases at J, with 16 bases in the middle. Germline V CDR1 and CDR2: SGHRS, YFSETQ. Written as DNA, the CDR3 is TGCGCCAGCAGCTTGGCGACCCCTCGGCTGAGTGAGCAGTTCTTC. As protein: CASSLATPRLSEQFF.

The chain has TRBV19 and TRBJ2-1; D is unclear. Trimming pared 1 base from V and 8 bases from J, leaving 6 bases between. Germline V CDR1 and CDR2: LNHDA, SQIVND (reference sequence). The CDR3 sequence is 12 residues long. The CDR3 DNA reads TGTGCCAGTAGTATAGTTAAGCATGAGCAGTTCTTC. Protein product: CASSIVKHEQFF.